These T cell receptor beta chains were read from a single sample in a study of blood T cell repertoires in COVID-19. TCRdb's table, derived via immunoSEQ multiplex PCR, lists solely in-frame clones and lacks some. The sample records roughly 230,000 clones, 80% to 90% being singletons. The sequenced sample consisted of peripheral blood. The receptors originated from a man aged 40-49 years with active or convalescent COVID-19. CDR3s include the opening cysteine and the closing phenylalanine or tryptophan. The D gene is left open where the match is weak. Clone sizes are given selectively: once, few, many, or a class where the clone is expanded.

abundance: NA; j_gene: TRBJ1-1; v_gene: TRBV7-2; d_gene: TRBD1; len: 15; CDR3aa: CASSLLTGVGTEAFF; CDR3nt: TGTGCCAGCAGCCTCCTGACAGGGGTGGGCACTGAAGCTTTCTTT
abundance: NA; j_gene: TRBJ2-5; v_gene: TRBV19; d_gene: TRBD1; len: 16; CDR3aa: CASSKGVRGLWETQYF; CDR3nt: TGTGCCAGTAGTAAAGGGGTCAGGGGGCTGTGGGAGACCCAGTACTTC
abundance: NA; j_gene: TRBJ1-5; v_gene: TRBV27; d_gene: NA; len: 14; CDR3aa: CASSFQGHNQPQHF; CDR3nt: TGTGCCAGCAGTTTTCAGGGACATAATCAGCCCCAGCATTTT
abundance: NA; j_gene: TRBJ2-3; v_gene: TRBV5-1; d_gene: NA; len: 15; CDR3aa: CASSLRGASTDTQYF; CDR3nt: TGCGCCAGCAGTTTGAGGGGCGCTAGCACAGATACGCAGTATTTT
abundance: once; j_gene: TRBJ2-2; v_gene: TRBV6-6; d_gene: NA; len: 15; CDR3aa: CASSYWSSETGELFF; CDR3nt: TGTGCCAGCAGTTACTGGTCTAGTGAAACCGGGGAGCTGTTTTTT
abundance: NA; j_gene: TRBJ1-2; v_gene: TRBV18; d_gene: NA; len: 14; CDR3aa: CASSPEKGAYGYTF; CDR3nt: TGTGCCAGCTCACCGGAGAAGGGAGCTTATGGCTACACCTTC
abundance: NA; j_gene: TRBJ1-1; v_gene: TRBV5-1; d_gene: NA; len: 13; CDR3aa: CASSAGGEAEAFF; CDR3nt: TGCGCCAGCAGCGCGGGAGGGGAAGCTGAAGCTTTCTTT
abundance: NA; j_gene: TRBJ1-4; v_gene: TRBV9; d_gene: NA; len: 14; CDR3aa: CASSVGQGNEKLFF; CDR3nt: TGTGCCAGCAGCGTGGGCCAGGGGAATGAAAAACTGTTTTTT
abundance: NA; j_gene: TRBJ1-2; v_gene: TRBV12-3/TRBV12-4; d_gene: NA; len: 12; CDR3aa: CASSFNNYGYTF; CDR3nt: TGTGCCAGCAGTTTCAATAACTATGGCTACACCTTC
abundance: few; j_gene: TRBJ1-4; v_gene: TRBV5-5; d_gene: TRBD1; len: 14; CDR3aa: CASSPRGLGEKLFF; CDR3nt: TGTGCCAGCAGCCCCAGGGGGCTTGGTGAAAAACTGTTTTTT
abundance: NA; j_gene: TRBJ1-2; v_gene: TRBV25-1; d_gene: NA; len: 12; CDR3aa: CASSGHSYGYTF; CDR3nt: TGTGCCAGCAGTGGCCACAGCTATGGCTACACCTTC
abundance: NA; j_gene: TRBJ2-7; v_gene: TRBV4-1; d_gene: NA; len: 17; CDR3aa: CASSLSWGEAALYEQYF; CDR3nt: TGCGCCAGCAGCCTCTCATGGGGGGAAGCGGCCCTCTACGAGCAGTACTTC
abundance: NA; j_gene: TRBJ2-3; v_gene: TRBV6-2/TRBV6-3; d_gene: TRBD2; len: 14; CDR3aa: CASSYVAGGNTQYF; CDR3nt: TGTGCCAGCAGTTACGTGGCGGGGGGGAACACGCAGTATTTT
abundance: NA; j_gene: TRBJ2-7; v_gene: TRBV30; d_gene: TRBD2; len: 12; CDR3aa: CAWSASGYEQYF; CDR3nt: TGTGCCTGGAGTGCTAGCGGTTACGAGCAGTACTTC
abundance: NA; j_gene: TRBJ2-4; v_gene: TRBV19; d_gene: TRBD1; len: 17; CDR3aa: CASSRGQSGTPKNIQYF; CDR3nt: TGTGCCAGTAGCAGGGGGCAGAGCGGTACGCCCAAAAACATTCAGTACTTC
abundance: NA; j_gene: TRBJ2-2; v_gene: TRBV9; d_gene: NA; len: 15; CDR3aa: CASSVEGHGSGELFF; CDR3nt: TGTGCCAGCAGCGTAGAGGGGCATGGGTCCGGGGAGCTGTTTTTT
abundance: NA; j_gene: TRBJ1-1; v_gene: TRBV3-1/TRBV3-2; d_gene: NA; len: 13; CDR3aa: CASSQVPSTEAFF; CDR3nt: TGTGCCAGCAGCCAAGTGCCCAGTACTGAAGCTTTCTTT
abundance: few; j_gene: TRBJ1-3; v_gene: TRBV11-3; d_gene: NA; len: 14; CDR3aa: CASSKQGSGNTIYF; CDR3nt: TGTGCCAGCAGCAAACAGGGCTCTGGAAACACCATATATTTT
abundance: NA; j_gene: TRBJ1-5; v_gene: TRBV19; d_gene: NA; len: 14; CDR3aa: CASSIVAGNQPQHF; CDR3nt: TGTGCCAGTAGTATTGTGGCCGGCAATCAGCCCCAGCATTTT